This entry lists 3 T cell receptor beta chains sequenced from one sample in a study of T cell responses to AZD1222 COVID-19 vaccine (dated by TCRdb to the early 2020s). The time point label corresponds to: baseline before first vaccination. Receptors were amplified or captured by the immunoSEQ multiplex PCR assay. This is the immuneACCESS table as TCRdb keeps it, with only in-frame sequences that have V and J called. A part of the clones is gone; compared with another copy, unresolved V genes explain less than half, and the rest is unexplained. In this sample the table shows around 120,000 clones, about nine tenths of which occur a single time. The ten most abundant clones make up roughly 2.4% of the sample. The starting material was peripheral blood, obtained on day 0 of AZD1222 vaccination. These receptors all stem from an adult in good health.

The chain uses TRBV5-6 and TRBJ2-7, with D maybe TRBD1 (6 bases). CDR1 and CDR2 from the germline V gene are SGHDT and YYEEEE. The CDR3 runs to 14 residues. The V gene lost 2 bases and the J gene lost 6 bases, with 15 bases spanning the gap. The CDR3 DNA sequence: TGTGCCAGCAGCTTCCAAGGGGGAATAAGCGAGCAGTACTTC. It specifies CASSFQGGISEQYF. Variable domain in full (rest from reference TRBV5-6 and TRBJ2-7): DAGVTQSPTHLIKTRGQQVTLRCSPKSGHDTVSWYQQALGQGPQFIFQYYEEEERQRGNFPDRFSGHQFPNYSSELNVNALLLGDSALYLCASSFQGGISEQYFGPGTRLTVT.

This sequence joins TRBV6-5 and TRBJ1-4; D might be TRBD1 (5 bases). CDR1 is MNHEY, CDR2 SVGAGI, per germline. The V and J ends lost 0 bases and 10 bases respectively, with 12 bases between them. This CDR3 region has 14 residues. Here the CDR3 DNA reads TGTGCCAGCAGTTACTCCCAGGGAAAAGGAAAACTGTTTTTT. It codes for CASSYSQGKGKLFF.

The V and J genes are TRBV29-1 and TRBJ2-7; TRBD1 matches at 8 bases. V shed 7 bases, J shed 6 bases, and the junction held 8 bases outside the gene matches. The CDR3 extends over 12 amino acids. Looked up from germline, CDR1 is SQVTM and CDR2 is ANQGSEA. CDR3 nucleotide sequence: TGCAGCGCCCCGGACAGGGCCGGCGAGCAGTACTTC. Translating gives CSAPDRAGEQYF.